The 32 T cell receptor beta chains below all came from one sample that was sequenced in a study of T cell changes during pregnancy in multiple sclerosis. Profiling relied on immunoSEQ multiplex PCR, and the TCRdb table lists in-frame clones only, not all of them. The sample includes around 100,000 clones, roughly nine tenths of them seen just once. The input for sequencing was peripheral blood, taken in the third trimester of pregnancy. The receptors originated from a female donor with multiple sclerosis, enrolled in a pregnancy study.

The gene calls are TRBV7-2 and TRBJ2-7; possible D gene TRBD1, 6 bases. Trimming removed 1 base at V and 0 bases at J, with 19 bases between. Germline-derived CDR1 and CDR2 are SGHTA and FQGNSA. This CDR3 has 18 residues. CDR3 in DNA: TGTGCCAGCAGCTTAGTCTTACATGGACAGCTACTCTCCTACGAGCAGTACTTC. Protein: CASSLVLHGQLLSYEQYF. Complete variable domain (other parts from reference TRBV7-2 and TRBJ2-7): GAGVSQSPSNKVTEKGKDVELRCDPISGHTALYWYRQSLGQGLEFLIYFQGNSAPDKSGLPSDRFSAERTGGSVSTLTIQRTQQEDSAVYLCASSLVLHGQLLSYEQYFGPGTRLTVT.

The chain carries TRBV18 and TRBJ1-2; TRBD1 agrees at 7 bases. The junction had 6 bases not matched to a gene; V was cut back by 1 base and J by 4 bases. The CDR3 is 15 amino acids. Germline V CDR1 and CDR2: KGHSH, LQKENI. In DNA form, the CDR3 reads TGTGCCAGCTCACCACGACAGGGAGGATCCTATGGCTACACCTTC. This translates into CASSPRQGGSYGYTF.

This clone was seen a single time. V is TRBV7-3 and J is TRBJ2-6, with 7 bases matching TRBD1. V shed 0 bases, J shed 0 bases, and the junction held 11 bases outside the gene matches. CDR3 length: 20 amino acids. CDR1 and CDR2 from the germline V gene are SGHTA and FQGTGA. The CDR3 region has the DNA TGTGCCAGCAGCTTAACCAGACAGGGAATATTCCCCTCTGGGGCCAACGTCCTGACTTTC. Protein product: CASSLTRQGIFPSGANVLTF.

V and J are TRBV4-1 and TRBJ2-6; possible D gene TRBD2, 5 bases. V was shortened by 0 bases and J by 0 bases, with 12 bases between the two germline ends. Germline V gene sequence: CDR1 MGHRA, CDR2 YSYEKL. This CDR3 is built from 18 residues. CDR3 sequence reads: CASSQERALLSGANVLTF. The CDR3 nucleotides read TGCGCCAGCAGCCAAGAGCGGGCCCTACTCTCTGGGGCCAACGTCCTGACTTTC.

This chain connects TRBV5-1 to TRBJ1-4; no clear D gene. The CDR3 is 17 residues long. V shed 4 bases and J shed 8 bases, with 24 bases lying between them. Per the germline V gene, CDR1 is SGHRS and CDR2 is YFSETQ. The CDR3 spells CASSLGKEGRLFEKLFF. CDR3 nucleotide sequence: TGCGCCAGCAGCCTCGGGAAGGAGGGCCGTCTGTTCGAAAAACTGTTTTTT.

This sequence joins TRBV20-1 and TRBJ1-2; D unresolved. V lost 6 bases and J 7 bases, leaving 9 bases between the germline ends. CDR3 length equals 10 residues. Per the germline V gene, CDR1 is DFQATT and CDR2 is SNEGSKA (reference sequence). The CDR3: CSAEMSGYTF. CDR3 nucleotide sequence: TGCAGTGCCGAGATGAGTGGCTACACCTTC.

The chain's CDR3 is CSVGQVNTEAFF. CDR3 nucleotide sequence: TGCAGCGTTGGACAGGTGAACACTGAAGCTTTCTTT. This rearrangement joins TRBV29-1 to TRBJ1-1; weak D call: TRBD1 (6 bases). Trimming took 4 bases from V and 0 from J, leaving 6 bases between them. CDR1 and CDR2 (germline): SQVTM, ANQGSEA. The CDR3 spans 12 residues.

Comments on this clone: This CDR3 fails to terminate in the conserved phenylalanine or tryptophan, so it likely reflects a read error. The rearrangement uses TRBV30 and TRBJ1-2; 8 positions match TRBD1. J gave up 8 bases and V 0 bases, and 11 bases lay outside the gene matches. The germline V gene has CDR1 GTSNPN and CDR2 SVGIG (reference sequence). CDR3 length: 15 amino acids. The CDR3 region has the DNA TGTGCCTGGAGTGTACGGGGCAGGGGGCTACGGGGCTACACCCTC. It is translated as CAWSVRGRGLRGYTL.

The CDR3 is CASSSRGVSEAFF. DNA of the CDR3: TGCGCCAGCAGCAGCCGAGGTGTATCCGAAGCTTTCTTT. V is TRBV5-1 and J is TRBJ1-1; the D is unclear. The CDR3 is 13 amino acids. CDR1 and CDR2 from the germline V gene are SGHRS and YFSETQ. V lost 4 bases to trimming and J lost 8 bases, with 15 bases between them.

The J gene is TRBJ2-7, the V gene TRBV28; D not resolved. V was clipped by 6 bases and J by 0 bases, with 12 bases between them. Germline V lookup: CDR1 MDHEN, CDR2 SYDVKM. The CDR3 totals 14 residues. In DNA form, the CDR3 reads TGTGCCAGCAGGCGGAGTGGAAGCTCCTACGAGCAGTACTTC. This encodes CASRRSGSSYEQYF.

This sequence joins TRBV10-3 and TRBJ2-3, with a possible D match to TRBD2 (6 bases). Trimming stripped 3 bases from V and 0 bases from J, with 10 bases between. Germline CDR1 and CDR2: ENHRY and SYGVKD. The CDR3 runs 15 residues. Here the CDR3 reads CAISEWSGSTDTQYF. The DNA for the CDR3 is TGTGCCATCAGTGAATGGAGCGGGAGCACAGATACGCAGTATTTT.

The gene calls are TRBV2 and TRBJ2-5; TRBD2 is a possible D gene (5 bases). V was pared by 4 bases and J by 7 bases, with 13 bases between. This CDR3 spans 13 amino acids. CDR1 is SNHLY, CDR2 FYNNEI, per germline. CDR3 DNA: TGTGCCAGCAGTGCTGGAGGAAAGGGGACCCAGTACTTC. It encodes CASSAGGKGTQYF.

The rearrangement joins TRBV11-2 to TRBJ2-2; 9 positions match TRBD2. The length of the CDR3 is 16 residues. Per the germline V gene, CDR1 is SGHAT and CDR2 is FQNNGV. The junction had 5 bases not matched to a gene; V was cut back by 2 bases and J by 4 bases. CDR3 sequence (DNA): TGTGCCAGCAGCTTACGGGGCGGGGGGGCCACCGGGGAGCTGTTTTTT. As protein: CASSLRGGGATGELFF.

The genes are TRBV19 and TRBJ2-2, with a possible D match to TRBD1 (6 bases). The CDR3 is 15 amino acids. Germline V lookup: CDR1 LNHDA, CDR2 SQIVND (reference sequence). The V gene lost 4 bases and the J gene lost 4 bases, with 13 bases spanning the gap. CDR3 loop: CASSTTGMSTGELFF. The CDR3 nucleotides read TGTGCCAGTAGTACTACAGGGATGAGCACCGGGGAGCTGTTTTTT. Full variable domain (missing parts from reference TRBV19 and TRBJ2-2): DGGITQSPKYLFRKEGQNVTLSCEQNLNHDAMYWYRQDPGQGLRLIYYSQIVNDFQKGDIAEGYSVSREKKESFPLTVTSAQKNPTAFYLCASSTTGMSTGELFFGEGSRLTVL.

The chain recombines TRBV15 with TRBJ1-1, with TRBD1 identical over 10 bases. Germline loops: CDR1 LNHNV, CDR2 YYDKDF (reference sequence). The junction had 11 bases not matched to a gene; V was cut back by 8 bases and J by 5 bases. The CDR3 is made up of 15 amino acids. CDR3: CATRKGDRGNTEAFF. The CDR3 DNA reads as TGTGCCACCCGCAAAGGGGACAGGGGTAATACTGAAGCTTTCTTT.

This chain links TRBV15 with TRBJ2-7; TRBD1 matches 7 bases. The CDR3 is 14 amino acids. CDR1 is LNHNV, CDR2 YYDKDF, per germline (reference sequence). Trimming removed 4 bases from V and 3 bases from J; junction bases left unmatched: 6. The CDR3 DNA reads TGTGCCACCAGCAAGACAGGGATAGGCTACGAGCAGTACTTC. Encoded protein: CATSKTGIGYEQYF.

The chain employs TRBV18 and TRBJ1-1, with 7 bases identical to TRBD1. This CDR3 spans 19 amino acids. CDR1 is KGHSH, CDR2 LQKENI, per germline. The trim removed 4 bases at V and 3 bases at J, leaving 20 bases unmatched. CDR3 nucleotide sequence: TGTGCCAGCTCACGGATCGTTTCTAACCAGGGGGACAGTTACACTGAAGCTTTCTTT. It is translated as CASSRIVSNQGDSYTEAFF.

This chain joins TRBV25-1 and TRBJ2-2; 15 bases are shared with TRBD2. CDR3 size: 17 residues. CDR1 and CDR2 (germline): MGHDK, SYGVNS. V shed 5 bases, J shed 4 bases, and the junction held 5 bases outside the gene matches. CDR3: CASSRTSGRAGTGELFF. The CDR3 coding sequence is TGTGCCAGCAGTCGGACTAGCGGGAGGGCCGGCACCGGGGAGCTGTTTTTT.

Here the CDR3 DNA reads TGTGCCAGCAGCGTATACGGGGGGGACAACAATGAGCAGTTCTTC. Protein sequence: CASSVYGGDNNEQFF. The chain carries TRBV9 and TRBJ2-1; 8 bases line up with TRBD2. V lost 1 base, J lost 5 bases, and 5 bases stayed unmatched. The CDR3 loop spans 15 amino acids. Per germline, CDR1 SGDLS and CDR2 YYNGEE. Using reference TRBV9 and TRBJ2-1 for the parts outside the CDR3, the full variable domain is DSGVTQTPKHLITATGQRVTLRCSPRSGDLSVYWYQQSLDQGLQFLIQYYNGEERAKGNILERFSAQQFPDLHSELNLSSLELGDSALYFCASSVYGGDNNEQFFGPGTRLTVL.

This chain connects TRBV7-6 to TRBJ1-6, with TRBD1 as a possible D gene (5 bases). CDR3 length: 15 residues. CDR1 SGHVS and CDR2 FNYEAQ come from the germline V gene. Trimming took 3 bases from V and 9 from J, leaving 15 bases between them. CDR3 residues: CASSFGGTSGSPLHF. CDR3 nucleotides: TGTGCCAGCAGCTTTGGGGGGACCTCGGGTTCACCCCTCCACTTT.

The V gene is TRBV7-2, the J gene TRBJ2-1, with 9 positions matching TRBD1. This CDR3 contains 18 residues. Germline loops: CDR1 SGHTA, CDR2 FQGNSA. V shed 3 bases and J 8 bases; nucleotides not matched to a gene: 17. CDR3 DNA sequence: TGTGCCAGCAGCTTGGCTTACAGGGGGCGAATGTGGAGCCATGAGCAGTTCTTC. As protein: CASSLAYRGRMWSHEQFF. The whole variable domain, filled in from reference TRBV7-2 and TRBJ2-1, reads GAGVSQSPSNKVTEKGKDVELRCDPISGHTALYWYRQSLGQGLEFLIYFQGNSAPDKSGLPSDRFSAERTGGSVSTLTIQRTQQEDSAVYLCASSLAYRGRMWSHEQFFGPGTRLTVL.

The chain uses TRBV5-1 and TRBJ2-7; D is possibly TRBD2 (6 bases). The CDR3 runs to 13 residues. Germline CDR1 and CDR2: SGHRS and YFSETQ. The V end was cut by 5 bases, the J end by 4 bases, with 13 bases between. Written as DNA, the CDR3 is TGCGCCAGCAGTTCCGGAGGGTTTTACGAGCAGTACTTC. It codes for CASSSGGFYEQYF.

Only one count was recorded for this clone. The V and J genes are TRBV4-2 and TRBJ1-3; D not certain. The CDR3 totals 17 residues. V was clipped by 0 bases and J by 0 bases, with 12 bases between them. Germline values: CDR1 LGHNA, CDR2 YNFKEQ. CDR3 coding DNA: TGTGCCAGCAGCCAAGATCCCAGGTACAGCTCTGGAAACACCATATATTTT. Translating gives CASSQDPRYSSGNTIYF.

The chain links TRBV5-1 to TRBJ2-7; 11 nucleotides align to TRBD1. The trim removed 3 bases at V and 2 bases at J, leaving 4 bases unmatched. The CDR3 has 15 amino acids. Per germline, CDR1 SGHRS and CDR2 YFSETQ. The CDR3 protein is CASSSGTGGPYEQYF. As DNA, the CDR3 is TGCGCCAGCAGCTCCGGGACAGGGGGACCCTACGAGCAGTACTTC.

The genes are TRBV9 and TRBJ2-2, with 10 nucleotides matching TRBD2. Germline CDR1 reads SGDLS; CDR2 reads YYNGEE. Trimming at V came to 4 bases and at J to 4 bases, leaving 7 bases not matched to a gene. The CDR3 has 16 residues. CDR3 sequence (DNA): TGTGCCAGCAGCTTCCGACTAGCGGGCTCCACCGGGGAGCTGTTTTTT. It encodes CASSFRLAGSTGELFF.

This chain links TRBV10-3 with TRBJ1-5, with TRBD1 identical over 7 bases. Germline CDR1 is ENHRY and CDR2 is SYGVKD. The CDR3 runs 14 residues. The V gene end was trimmed by 6 bases and the J gene end by 3 bases; junction bases not matched to a gene: 5. CDR3 amino acids: CAIRPGQDNQPQHF. For the CDR3, the DNA is TGTGCCATCAGACCAGGACAGGACAATCAGCCCCAGCATTTT.

The V and J genes are TRBV15 and TRBJ1-2; TRBD1 matches at 12 bases. Germline V gene lookup returns CDR1 LNHNV and CDR2 YYDKDF (reference sequence). The CDR3 covers 13 residues. Trimming at V came to 2 bases and at J to 14 bases, leaving 6 bases not matched to a gene. CDR3 DNA: TGTGCCACCAGCAGACCGGGGGACAGGGGGCGTACCTTC. Protein: CATSRPGDRGRTF.

This clone was observed once. CDR3 bases: TGTGCCAGCAGTGTCTACCGGGACAGAAACACCGGGGAGCTGTTTTTT. This translates into CASSVYRDRNTGELFF. The chain recombines TRBV6-1 with TRBJ2-2, with TRBD1 matching over 7 bases. Germline V CDR1 and CDR2: MNHNS, SASEGT. V was pared by 4 bases and J by 2 bases, with 7 bases of the junction left unmatched. The CDR3 runs 16 residues.

This clone was seen only once. The J gene is TRBJ1-2, the V gene TRBV30; no clear D. Per the germline V gene, CDR1 is GTSNPN and CDR2 is SVGIG (reference sequence). The CDR3 is 12 amino acids. Trimming took 5 bases from V and 4 from J, leaving 11 bases between them. Here the CDR3 DNA reads TGTGCCTGGGCCTCGGGATCCTATGGCTACACCTTC. It codes for CAWASGSYGYTF.

The chain is built from TRBV30 and TRBJ2-7, with 11 bases that match TRBD2. The CDR3 runs 14 residues. CDR1 and CDR2 from the germline V gene are GTSNPN and SVGIG (reference sequence). V shed 2 bases, J shed 4 bases, and the junction held 4 bases outside the gene matches. The chain's CDR3 is CAWSPRTSGYEQYF. CDR3 bases: TGTGCCTGGAGTCCCCGGACTAGCGGGTACGAGCAGTACTTC.

The CDR3 reads CASSLGAGHGYGELFF. The CDR3 coding sequence is TGTGCCAGCAGCTTGGGGGCTGGCCATGGGTACGGGGAGCTGTTTTTT. This rearrangement joins TRBV5-6 to TRBJ2-2; no definite D call. Between the trimmed V and J ends, which lost 0 bases and 7 bases, there was a span of 16 bases. This CDR3 contains 16 residues. From germline, CDR1 is SGHDT and CDR2 YYEEEE.

V usage is TRBV27 and J usage is TRBJ2-7; 7 bases match TRBD1. V gave up 4 bases and J gave up 1 base; unmatched junction bases: 13. The CDR3 is 17 amino acids. Germline CDR1 MNHEY, CDR2 SMNVEV (reference sequence). The CDR3 nucleotides read TGTGCCAGCAGTTCGCGTTCCGGGACAGCCCCATCCTACGAGCAGTACTTC. Amino acid sequence: CASSSRSGTAPSYEQYF.